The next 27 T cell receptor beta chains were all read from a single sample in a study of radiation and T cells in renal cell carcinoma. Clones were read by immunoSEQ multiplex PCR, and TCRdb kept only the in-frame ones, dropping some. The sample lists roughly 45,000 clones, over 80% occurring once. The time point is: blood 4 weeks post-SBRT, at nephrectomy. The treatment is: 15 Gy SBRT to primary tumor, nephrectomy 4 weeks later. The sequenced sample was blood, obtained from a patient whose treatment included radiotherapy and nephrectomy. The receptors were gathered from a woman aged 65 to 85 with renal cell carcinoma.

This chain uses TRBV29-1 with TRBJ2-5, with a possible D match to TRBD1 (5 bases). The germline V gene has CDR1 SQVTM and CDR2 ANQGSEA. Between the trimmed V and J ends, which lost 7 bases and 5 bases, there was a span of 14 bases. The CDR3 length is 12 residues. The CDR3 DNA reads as TGCAGCGCCCTTGTAGGGGTGGAGACCCAGTACTTC. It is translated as CSALVGVETQYF.

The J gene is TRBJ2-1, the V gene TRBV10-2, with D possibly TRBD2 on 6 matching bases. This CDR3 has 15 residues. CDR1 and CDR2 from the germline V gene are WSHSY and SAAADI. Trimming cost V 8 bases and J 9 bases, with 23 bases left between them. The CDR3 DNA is TGCGCCAGCTGGTGGGAGATAGCGGCTCAGGGTGAGCAGTTCTTC. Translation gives CASWWEIAAQGEQFF.

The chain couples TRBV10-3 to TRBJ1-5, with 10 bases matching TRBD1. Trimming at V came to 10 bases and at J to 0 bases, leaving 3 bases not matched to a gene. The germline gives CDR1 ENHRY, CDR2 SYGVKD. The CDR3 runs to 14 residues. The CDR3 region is CATGTGVSNQPQHF. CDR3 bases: TGTGCCACGGGGACAGGGGTTAGCAATCAGCCCCAGCATTTT.

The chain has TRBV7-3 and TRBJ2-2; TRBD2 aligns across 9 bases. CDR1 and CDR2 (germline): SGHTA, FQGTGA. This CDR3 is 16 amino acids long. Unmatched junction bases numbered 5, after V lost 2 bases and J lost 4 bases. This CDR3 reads CASSLDSGSSTGELFF. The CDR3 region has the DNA TGTGCCAGCAGCTTAGATAGCGGGAGCTCCACCGGGGAGCTGTTTTTT.

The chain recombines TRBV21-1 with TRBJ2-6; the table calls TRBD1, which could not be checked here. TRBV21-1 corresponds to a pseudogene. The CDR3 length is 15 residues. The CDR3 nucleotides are TGTGCCAGCAGCCTCCGCAGCTCTGGGGCCAACGTCCTGACTTTC. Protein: CASSLRSSGANVLTF.

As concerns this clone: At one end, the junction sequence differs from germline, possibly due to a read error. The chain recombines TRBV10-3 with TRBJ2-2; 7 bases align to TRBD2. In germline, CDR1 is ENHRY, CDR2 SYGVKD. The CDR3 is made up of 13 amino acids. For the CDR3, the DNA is TGTGCCAGCAGTTCCTGGGGGGGCGGGGAGCTGTTTTTT. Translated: CASSSWGGGELFF.

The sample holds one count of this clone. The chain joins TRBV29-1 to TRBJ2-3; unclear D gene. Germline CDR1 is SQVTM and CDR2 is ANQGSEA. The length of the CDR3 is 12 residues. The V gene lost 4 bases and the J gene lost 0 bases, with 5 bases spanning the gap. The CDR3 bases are TGCAGCGTTGCCGGGAGCACAGATACGCAGTATTTT. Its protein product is CSVAGSTDTQYF.

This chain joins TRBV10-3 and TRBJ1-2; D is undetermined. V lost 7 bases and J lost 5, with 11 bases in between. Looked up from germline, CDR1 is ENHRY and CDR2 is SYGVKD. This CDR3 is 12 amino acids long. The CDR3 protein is CAIKRPEYGYTF. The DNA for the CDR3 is TGTGCCATCAAGCGGCCAGAGTATGGCTACACCTTC.

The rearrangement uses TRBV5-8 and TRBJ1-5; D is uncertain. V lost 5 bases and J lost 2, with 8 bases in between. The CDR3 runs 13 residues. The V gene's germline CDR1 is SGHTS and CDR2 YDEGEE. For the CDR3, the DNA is TGTGCCAGCAGAGGATCCGGCAATCAGCCCCAGCATTTT. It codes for CASRGSGNQPQHF. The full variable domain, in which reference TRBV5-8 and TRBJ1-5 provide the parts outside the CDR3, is EAGVTQSPTHLIKTRGQQATLRCSPISGHTSVYWYQQALGLGLQFLLWYDEGEERNRGNFPPRFSGRQFPNYSSELNVNALELEDSALYLCASRGSGNQPQHFGDGTRLSIL.

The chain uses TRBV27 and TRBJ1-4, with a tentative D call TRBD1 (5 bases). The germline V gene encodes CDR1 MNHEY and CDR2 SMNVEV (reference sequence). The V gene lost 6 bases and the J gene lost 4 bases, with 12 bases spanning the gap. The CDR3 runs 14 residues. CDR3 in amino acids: CASRPGGVNEKLFF. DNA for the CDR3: TGTGCCAGCAGGCCCGGGGGGGTTAATGAAAAACTGTTTTTT.

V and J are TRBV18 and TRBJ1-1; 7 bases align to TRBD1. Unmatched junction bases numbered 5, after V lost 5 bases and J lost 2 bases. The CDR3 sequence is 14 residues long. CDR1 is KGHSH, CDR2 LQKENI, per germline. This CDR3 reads CASSSAGGNTEAFF. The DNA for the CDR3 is TGTGCCAGCTCATCCGCAGGGGGAAACACTGAAGCTTTCTTT.

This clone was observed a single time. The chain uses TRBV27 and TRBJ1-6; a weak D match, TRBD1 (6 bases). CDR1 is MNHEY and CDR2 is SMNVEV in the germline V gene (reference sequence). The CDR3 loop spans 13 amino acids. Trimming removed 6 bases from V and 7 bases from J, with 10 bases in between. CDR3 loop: CASSRGLNSPLHF. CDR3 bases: TGTGCCAGCAGCCGGGGGCTGAATTCACCCCTCCACTTT.

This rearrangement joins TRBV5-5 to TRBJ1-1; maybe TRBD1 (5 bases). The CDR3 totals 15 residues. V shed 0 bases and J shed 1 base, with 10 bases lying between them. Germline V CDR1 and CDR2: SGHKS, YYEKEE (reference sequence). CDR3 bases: TGTGCCAGCAGCTTGGAGTCAGGGTGGAACACTGAAGCTTTCTTT. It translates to CASSLESGWNTEAFF.

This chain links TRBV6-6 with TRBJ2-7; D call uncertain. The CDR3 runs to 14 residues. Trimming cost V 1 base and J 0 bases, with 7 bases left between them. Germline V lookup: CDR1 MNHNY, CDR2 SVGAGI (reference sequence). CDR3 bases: TGTGCCAGCAGTTACTGGCCCAGCTCCTACGAGCAGTACTTC. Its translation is CASSYWPSSYEQYF.

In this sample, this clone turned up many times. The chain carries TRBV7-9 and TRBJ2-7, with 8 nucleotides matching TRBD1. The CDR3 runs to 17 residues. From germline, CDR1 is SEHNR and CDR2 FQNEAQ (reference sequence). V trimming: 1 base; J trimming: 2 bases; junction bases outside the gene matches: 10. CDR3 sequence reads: CASSLVGQGARAYEQYF. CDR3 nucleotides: TGTGCCAGCAGCTTAGTTGGGCAGGGGGCAAGGGCCTACGAGCAGTACTTC.

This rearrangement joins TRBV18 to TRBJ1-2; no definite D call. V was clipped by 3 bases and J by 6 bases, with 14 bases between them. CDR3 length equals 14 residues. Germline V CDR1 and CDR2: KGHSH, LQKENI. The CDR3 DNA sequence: TGTGCCAGCTCACCTAACGGGGAGGGAGATGGCTACACCTTC. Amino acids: CASSPNGEGDGYTF.

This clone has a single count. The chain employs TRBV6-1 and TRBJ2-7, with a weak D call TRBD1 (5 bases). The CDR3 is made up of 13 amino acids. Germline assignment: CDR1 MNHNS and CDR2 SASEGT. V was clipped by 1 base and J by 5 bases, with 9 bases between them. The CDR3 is CASSEGQGHEQYF. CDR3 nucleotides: TGTGCCAGCAGTGAAGGGCAGGGCCACGAGCAGTACTTC.

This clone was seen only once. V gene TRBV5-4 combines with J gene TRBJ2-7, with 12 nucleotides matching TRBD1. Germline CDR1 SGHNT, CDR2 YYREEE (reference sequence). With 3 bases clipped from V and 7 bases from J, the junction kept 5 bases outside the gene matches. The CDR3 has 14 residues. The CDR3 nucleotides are TGTGCCAGCAGCTGGGGACAGGGGGCAAGAGAGCAGTACTTC. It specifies CASSWGQGAREQYF. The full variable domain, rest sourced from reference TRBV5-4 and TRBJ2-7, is ETGVTQSPTHLIKTRGQQVTLRCSSQSGHNTVSWYQQALGQGPQFIFQYYREEENGRGNFPPRFSGLQFPNYSSELNVNALELDDSALYLCASSWGQGAREQYFGPGTRLTVT.

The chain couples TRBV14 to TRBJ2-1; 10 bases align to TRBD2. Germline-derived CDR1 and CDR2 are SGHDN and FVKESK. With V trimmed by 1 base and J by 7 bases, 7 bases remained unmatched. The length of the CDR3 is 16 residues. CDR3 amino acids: CASSQVSSGSRNEQFF. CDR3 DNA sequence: TGTGCCAGCAGCCAAGTTTCTAGCGGGAGTCGTAATGAGCAGTTCTTC.

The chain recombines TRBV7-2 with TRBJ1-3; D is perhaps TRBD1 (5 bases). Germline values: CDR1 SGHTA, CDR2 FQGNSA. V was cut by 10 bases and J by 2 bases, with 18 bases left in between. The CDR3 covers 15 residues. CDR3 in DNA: TGTGCCACCCAGCTTAGGAAAGGGGCTGGAAACACCATATATTTT. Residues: CATQLRKGAGNTIYF.

CDR3 residues: CAISVETVDQPQHF. In nucleotides, the CDR3 is TGTGCCATCAGTGTGGAGACAGTGGATCAGCCCCAGCATTTT. V usage is TRBV10-3 and J usage is TRBJ1-5; D possibly corresponds to TRBD1 (5 bases). The germline V and J ends were trimmed by 4 bases and 5 bases, with 12 bases remaining between them. This CDR3 has 14 residues. Germline V gene sequence: CDR1 ENHRY, CDR2 SYGVKD.

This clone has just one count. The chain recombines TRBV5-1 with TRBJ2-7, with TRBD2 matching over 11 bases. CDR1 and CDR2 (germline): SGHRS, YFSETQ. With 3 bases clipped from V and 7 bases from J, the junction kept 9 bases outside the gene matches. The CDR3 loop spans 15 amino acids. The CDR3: CASSSGTSGFGEQYF. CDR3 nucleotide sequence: TGCGCCAGCAGCTCCGGGACTAGCGGTTTCGGGGAGCAGTACTTC.

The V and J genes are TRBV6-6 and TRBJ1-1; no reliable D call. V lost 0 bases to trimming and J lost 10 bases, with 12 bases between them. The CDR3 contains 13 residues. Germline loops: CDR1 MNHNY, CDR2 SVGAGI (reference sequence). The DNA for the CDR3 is TGTGCCAGCAGTTACTCTGGGAGGTTAGGAGCTTTCTTT. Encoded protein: CASSYSGRLGAFF.

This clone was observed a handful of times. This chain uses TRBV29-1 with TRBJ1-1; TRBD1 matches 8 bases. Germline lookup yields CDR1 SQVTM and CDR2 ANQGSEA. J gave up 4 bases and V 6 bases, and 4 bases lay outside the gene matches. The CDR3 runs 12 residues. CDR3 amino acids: CSVHGQGTEAFF. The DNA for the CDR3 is TGCAGCGTCCACGGACAGGGCACTGAAGCTTTCTTT. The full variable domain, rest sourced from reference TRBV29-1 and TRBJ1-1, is SAVISQKPSRDICQRGTSLTIQCQVDSQVTMMFWYRQQPGQSLTLIATANQGSEATYESGFVIDKFPISRPNLTFSTLTVSNMSPEDSSIYLCSVHGQGTEAFFGQGTRLTVV.

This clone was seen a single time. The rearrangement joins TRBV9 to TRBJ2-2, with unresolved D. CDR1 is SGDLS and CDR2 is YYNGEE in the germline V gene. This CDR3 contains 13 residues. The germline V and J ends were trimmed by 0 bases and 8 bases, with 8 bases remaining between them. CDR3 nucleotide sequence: TGTGCCAGCAGCGTAGTCGCGGAGGGGGAGCTGTTTTTT. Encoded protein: CASSVVAEGELFF.

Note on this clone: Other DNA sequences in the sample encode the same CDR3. The CDR3, as DNA: TGTGCCAGCAGCGTAGTTGGAGATACGCAGTATTTT. Translating it yields CASSVVGDTQYF. This chain links TRBV9 with TRBJ2-3; D is unresolved. V lost 0 bases to trimming and J lost 5 bases, with 4 bases between them. This CDR3 contains 12 residues. The germline V gene encodes CDR1 SGDLS and CDR2 YYNGEE.

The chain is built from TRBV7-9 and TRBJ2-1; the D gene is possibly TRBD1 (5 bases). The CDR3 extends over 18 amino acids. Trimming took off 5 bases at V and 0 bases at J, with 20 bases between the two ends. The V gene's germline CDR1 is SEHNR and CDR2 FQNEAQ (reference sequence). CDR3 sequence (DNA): TGTGCCAGCAGCCCCAAGGATACCGACAGCCTCTCCTACAATGAGCAGTTCTTC. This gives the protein CASSPKDTDSLSYNEQFF. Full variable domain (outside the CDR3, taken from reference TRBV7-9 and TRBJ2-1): DTGVSQNPRHKITKRGQNVTFRCDPISEHNRLYWYRQTLGQGPEFLTYFQNEAQLEKSRLLSDRFSAERPKGSFSTLEIQRTEQGDSAMYLCASSPKDTDSLSYNEQFFGPGTRLTVL.